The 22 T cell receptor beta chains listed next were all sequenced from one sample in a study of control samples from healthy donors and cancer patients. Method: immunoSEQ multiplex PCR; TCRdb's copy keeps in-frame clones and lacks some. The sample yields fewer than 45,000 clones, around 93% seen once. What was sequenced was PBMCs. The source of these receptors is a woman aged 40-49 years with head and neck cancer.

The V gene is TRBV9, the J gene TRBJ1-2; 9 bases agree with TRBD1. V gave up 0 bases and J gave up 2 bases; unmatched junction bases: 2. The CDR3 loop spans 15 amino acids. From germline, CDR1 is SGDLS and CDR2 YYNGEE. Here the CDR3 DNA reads TGTGCCAGCAGCGTAGACGGGACAGGGAACTATGGCTACACCTTC. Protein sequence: CASSVDGTGNYGYTF.

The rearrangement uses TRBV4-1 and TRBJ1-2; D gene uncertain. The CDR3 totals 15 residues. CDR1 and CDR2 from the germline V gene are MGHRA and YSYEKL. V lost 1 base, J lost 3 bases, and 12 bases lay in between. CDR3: CASSQGEAFDYGYTF. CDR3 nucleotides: TGCGCCAGCAGCCAAGGCGAGGCATTCGACTATGGCTACACCTTC.

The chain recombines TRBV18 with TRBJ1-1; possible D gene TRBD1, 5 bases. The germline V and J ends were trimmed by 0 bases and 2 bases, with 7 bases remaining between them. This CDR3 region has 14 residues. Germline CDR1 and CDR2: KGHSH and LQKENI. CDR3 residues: CASSPPRGNTEAFF. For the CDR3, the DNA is TGTGCCAGCTCACCACCAAGGGGTAACACTGAAGCTTTCTTT.

The CDR3 nucleotides are TGTGCCAGCAGTTACTACCTGACTGGGACAGGGGGGACAGATACGCAGTATTTT. Translating it yields CASSYYLTGTGGTDTQYF. The chain carries TRBV28 and TRBJ2-3, with TRBD1 identical over 11 bases. The V gene end was trimmed by 4 bases and the J gene end by 3 bases; junction bases not matched to a gene: 12. The CDR3 totals 18 residues. CDR1 and CDR2 (germline): MDHEN, SYDVKM. Full variable domain (missing parts from reference TRBV28 and TRBJ2-3): DVKVTQSSRYLVKRTGEKVFLECVQDMDHENMFWYRQDPGLGLRLIYFSYDVKMKEKGDIPEGYSVSREKKERFSLILESASTNQTSMYLCASSYYLTGTGGTDTQYFGPGTRLTVL.

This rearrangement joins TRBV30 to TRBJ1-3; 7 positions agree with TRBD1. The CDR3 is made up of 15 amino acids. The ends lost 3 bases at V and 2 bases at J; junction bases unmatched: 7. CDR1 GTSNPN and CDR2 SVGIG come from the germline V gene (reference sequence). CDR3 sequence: CAWSGDRAAGNTIYF. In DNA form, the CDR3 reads TGTGCCTGGAGCGGAGACAGGGCCGCTGGAAACACCATATATTTT.

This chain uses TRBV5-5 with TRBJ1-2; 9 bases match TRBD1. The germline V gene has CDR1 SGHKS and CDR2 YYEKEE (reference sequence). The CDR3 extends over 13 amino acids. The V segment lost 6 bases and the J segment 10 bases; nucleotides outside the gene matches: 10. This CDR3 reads CASTPVGTGYYTF. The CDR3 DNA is TGTGCCAGCACCCCCGTAGGGACAGGGTACTACACCTTC. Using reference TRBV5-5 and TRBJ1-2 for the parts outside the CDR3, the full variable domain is DAGVTQSPTHLIKTRGQQVTLRCSPISGHKSVSWYQQVLGQGPQFIFQYYEKEERGRGNFPDRFSARQFPNYSSELNVNALLLGDSALYLCASTPVGTGYYTFGSGTRLTVV.

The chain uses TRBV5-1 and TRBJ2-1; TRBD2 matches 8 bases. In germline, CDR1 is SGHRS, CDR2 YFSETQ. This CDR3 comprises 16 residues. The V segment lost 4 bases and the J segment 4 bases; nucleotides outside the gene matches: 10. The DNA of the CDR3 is TGCGCCAGCAGCCGGGCGTTGGGCGGGGGGTACAATGAGCAGTTCTTC. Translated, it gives CASSRALGGGYNEQFF.

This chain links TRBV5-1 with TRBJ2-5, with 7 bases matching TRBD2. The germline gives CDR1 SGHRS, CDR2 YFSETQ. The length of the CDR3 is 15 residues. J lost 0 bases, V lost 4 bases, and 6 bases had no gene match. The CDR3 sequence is CASSGSAGNQETQYF. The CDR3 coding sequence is TGCGCCAGCAGCGGTTCAGCGGGGAACCAAGAGACCCAGTACTTC.

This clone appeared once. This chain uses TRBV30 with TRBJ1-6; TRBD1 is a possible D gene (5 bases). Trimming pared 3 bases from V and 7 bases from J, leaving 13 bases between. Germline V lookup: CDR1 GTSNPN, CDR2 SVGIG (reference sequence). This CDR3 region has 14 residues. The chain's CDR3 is CAWSHSGRNSPLHF. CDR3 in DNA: TGTGCCTGGAGCCATTCAGGGAGGAATTCACCCCTCCACTTT.

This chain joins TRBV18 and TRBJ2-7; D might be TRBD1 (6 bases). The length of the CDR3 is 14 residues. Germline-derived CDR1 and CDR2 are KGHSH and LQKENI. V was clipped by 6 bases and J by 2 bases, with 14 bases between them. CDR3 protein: CASSPGTNPYEQYF. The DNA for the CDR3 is TGTGCCAGCTCCCCCGGGACAAACCCCTACGAGCAGTACTTC.

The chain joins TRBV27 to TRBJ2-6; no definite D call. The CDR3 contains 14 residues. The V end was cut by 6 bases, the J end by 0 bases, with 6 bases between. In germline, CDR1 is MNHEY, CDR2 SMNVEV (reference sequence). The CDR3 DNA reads TGTGCCAGCAGCTCTTACTCTGGGGCCAACGTCCTGACTTTC. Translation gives CASSSYSGANVLTF.

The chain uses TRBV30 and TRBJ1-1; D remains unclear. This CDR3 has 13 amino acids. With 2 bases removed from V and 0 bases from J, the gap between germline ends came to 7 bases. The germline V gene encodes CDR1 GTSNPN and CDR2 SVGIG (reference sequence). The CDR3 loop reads CAWSPSLNTEAFF. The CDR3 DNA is TGTGCCTGGAGTCCCTCCCTGAACACTGAAGCTTTCTTT. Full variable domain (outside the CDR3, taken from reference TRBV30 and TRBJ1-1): SQTIHQWPATLVQPVGSPLSLECTVEGTSNPNLYWYRQAAGRGLQLLFYSVGIGQISSEVPQNLSASRPQDRQFILSSKKLLLSDSGFYLCAWSPSLNTEAFFGQGTRLTVV.

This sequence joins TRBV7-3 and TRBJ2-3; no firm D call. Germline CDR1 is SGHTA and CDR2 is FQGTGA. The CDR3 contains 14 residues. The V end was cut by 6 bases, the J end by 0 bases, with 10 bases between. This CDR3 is CASRAGSSTDTQYF. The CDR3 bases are TGTGCCAGCAGAGCCGGTTCTAGCACAGATACGCAGTATTTT.

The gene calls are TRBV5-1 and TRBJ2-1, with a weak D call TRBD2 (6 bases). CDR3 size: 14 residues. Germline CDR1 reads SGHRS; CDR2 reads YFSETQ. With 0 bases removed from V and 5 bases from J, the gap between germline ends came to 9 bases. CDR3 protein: CASSLGLEDNEQFF. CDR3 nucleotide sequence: TGCGCCAGCAGCTTGGGACTAGAAGACAATGAGCAGTTCTTC. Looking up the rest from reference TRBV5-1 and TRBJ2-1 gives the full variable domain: KAGVTQTPRYLIKTRGQQVTLSCSPISGHRSVSWYQQTPGQGLQFLFEYFSETQRNKGNFPGRFSGRQFSNSRSEMNVSTLELGDSALYLCASSLGLEDNEQFFGPGTRLTVL.

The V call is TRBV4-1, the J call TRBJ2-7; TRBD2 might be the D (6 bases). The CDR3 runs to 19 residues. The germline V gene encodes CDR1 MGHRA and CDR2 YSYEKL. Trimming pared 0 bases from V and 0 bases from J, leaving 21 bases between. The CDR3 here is CASSQEPSGVSGSSYEQYF. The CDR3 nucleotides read TGCGCCAGCAGCCAAGAACCTTCCGGTGTTAGCGGAAGCTCCTACGAGCAGTACTTC.

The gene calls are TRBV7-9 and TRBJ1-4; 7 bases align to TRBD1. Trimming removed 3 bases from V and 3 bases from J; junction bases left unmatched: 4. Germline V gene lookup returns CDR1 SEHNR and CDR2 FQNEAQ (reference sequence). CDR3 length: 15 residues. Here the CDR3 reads CASSLTGPSNEKLFF. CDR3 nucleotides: TGTGCCAGCAGCTTGACAGGGCCTTCTAATGAAAAACTGTTTTTT.

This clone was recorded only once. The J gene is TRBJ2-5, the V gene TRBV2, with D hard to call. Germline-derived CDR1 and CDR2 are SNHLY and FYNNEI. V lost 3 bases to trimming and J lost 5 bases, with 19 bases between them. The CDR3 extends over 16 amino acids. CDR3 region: CASSDGVARTEETQYF. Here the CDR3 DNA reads TGTGCCAGCAGTGATGGGGTGGCTAGAACTGAGGAGACCCAGTACTTC.

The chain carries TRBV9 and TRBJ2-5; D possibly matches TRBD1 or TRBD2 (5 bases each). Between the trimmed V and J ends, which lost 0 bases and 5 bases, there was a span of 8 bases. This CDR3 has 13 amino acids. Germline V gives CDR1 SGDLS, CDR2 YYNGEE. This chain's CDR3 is CASSVVEGETQYF. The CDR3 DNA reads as TGTGCCAGCAGCGTAGTCGAGGGGGAGACCCAGTACTTC.

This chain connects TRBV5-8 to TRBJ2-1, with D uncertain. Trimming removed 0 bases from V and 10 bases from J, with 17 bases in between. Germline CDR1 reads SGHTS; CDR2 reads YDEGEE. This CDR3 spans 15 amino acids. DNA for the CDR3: TGTGCCAGCAGCTTGGTGGCGCCCACGACGGTAGAGCAGTTCTTC. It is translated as CASSLVAPTTVEQFF.

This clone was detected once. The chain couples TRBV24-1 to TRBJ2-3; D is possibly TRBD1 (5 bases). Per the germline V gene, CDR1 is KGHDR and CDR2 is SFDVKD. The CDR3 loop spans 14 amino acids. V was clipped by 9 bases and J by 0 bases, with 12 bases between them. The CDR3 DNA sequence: TGTGCCACCCGCGGCCCAGGGAGCACAGATACGCAGTATTTT. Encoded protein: CATRGPGSTDTQYF.

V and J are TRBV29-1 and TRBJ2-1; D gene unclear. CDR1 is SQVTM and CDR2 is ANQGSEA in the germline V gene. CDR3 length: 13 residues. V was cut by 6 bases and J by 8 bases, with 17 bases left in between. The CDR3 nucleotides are TGCAGCGTCCGCCGGCCCGGGTCTGATGAGCAGTTCTTC. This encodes CSVRRPGSDEQFF.

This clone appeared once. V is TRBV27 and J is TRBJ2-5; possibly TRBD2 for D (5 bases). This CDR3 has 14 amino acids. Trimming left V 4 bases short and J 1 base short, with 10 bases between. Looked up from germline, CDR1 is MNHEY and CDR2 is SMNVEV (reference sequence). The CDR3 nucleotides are TGTGCCAGCAGTTCTCCGGGAACCCAAGAGACCCAGTACTTC. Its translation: CASSSPGTQETQYF.